This TCR beta chain came from a study of siplizumab effects on memory and regulatory T cells. Study-level results: In siplizumab conditions, mappable alloreactive CD4+ clones averaged around 64% Treg-derived, against 25% to 30% in controls. Contribution to the alloresponse seemed major for naive T cells, which also seemed more diverse than memory cells. A small minority of alloreactive clones were mapped to unstimulated subsets.

About this clone: Its target is not known.

Assay used: immunoSEQ multiplex PCR; TCRdb lists only in-frame clones, some missing. Of about 120,000 clones listed, roughly 95% are singletons. The TCR originated in a human donor in good health. Material: non-Treg CD4+ T cells sorted from blood.

The CDR3 DNA reads TGTGCCAGCAGCTGGGACAGGGCCACAGATACGCAGTATTTT. Amino acids: CASSWDRATDTQYF. The chain couples TRBV7-3 to TRBJ2-3, with TRBD1 matching over 9 bases. Unmatched junction bases numbered 1, after V lost 4 bases and J lost 2 bases. The CDR3 runs to 14 residues. The germline V gene has CDR1 SGHTA and CDR2 FQGTGA.